Below, one TCR beta chain is given with its context. This clone's antigen is unknown. No quality values exist for individual bases; no much larger clone is one base distant. Every donor in the study was a healthy Caucasian. Three pairs of female monozygotic twins, all aged about 18 to 29 years, made up the twin cohort. The RNA used for TCR libraries was isolated from peripheral blood mononuclear cells. The germline V gene specifies SQVTM as CDR1 and ANQGSEA as CDR2. V was cut back by 1 base and J by 2 bases, leaving a gap of 11 bases between them. The CDR3 covers 14 residues, taking in both the cysteine and the phenylalanine. The kept DNA is CDR3 alone, 42 bases in frame from the first base. Library preparation employed 5' RACE. These reads were obtained on an Illumina HiSeq 2000. Template switching introduced a universal primer binding site; the final cDNA contained a unique molecular identifier, enabling accurate counting of TCR cDNA molecules. Specific primers in the conserved constant-segment region were used to synthesize first-strand cDNA for TCR alpha and beta chains. Each cDNA library was double barcoded, with a SMART-Mk sample barcode plus Illumina barcodes, to control for contamination. TruSeq adapter sequences and Illumina sample barcodes were added in two successive PCR steps. TCR alpha and beta cDNA libraries were sequenced on the Illumina HiSeq platform with custom primers. Per the source publication's procedure: Raw reads were processed with MiGEC to extract unique molecular identifiers, and MiXCR was used to determine CDR3 positions. For each individual, recombination models were inferred using an EM algorithm with the repgenHMM and IGoR tools. The analysis of shared clonotypes was done with the tcR package in R, with sharing normalized by the product of cloneset sizes. To study raw recombination without the effects of thymic and clonal selection, out-of-frame nonproductive sequences were analyzed. TCRdb took the public reads, trimmed them with fastp at Q25, ran MiXCR for clone calling and kept in-frame beta chains. CDR3 protein duplicates are merged, each entry listing the most common genes and DNA. The authors' filters were not applied to this entry. The sample includes roughly 570,000 distinct CDR3 sequences, with 9% to 10% observed a single time. The ten largest clones capture approximately 3.2% of the sample.

These data come from a study of identical twins (dated by TCRdb to the mid-2010s). Regarding the research as a whole: To test whether fetal clonotypes persist, this study deep-sequenced TCR alpha and beta repertoires from monozygotic twins, from unrelated adults of various ages, and from cord blood. To rule out contamination, replicate twin experiments were performed at different times with different library preparation protocols.

Broad study findings and their caveats: In beta out-of-frame sequences, excess twin sharing was weaker, because having fewer shared sequences lowered the signal-to-noise ratio. Compared with coincidental sharing between unrelated individuals, an excess of low generation-probability sequences was observed among out-of-frame TCR alpha sequences shared between twins. Because the same donors could not be followed over many years, conclusions were based on cross-sectional statistical analysis. Fewer insertions were carried by abundant cord blood beta clonotypes; a weaker similar trend was observed in young adult naive repertoires, while no such trend was observed in memory repertoires. Out-of-frame TCR alpha sharing in monozygotic twins was systematically underestimated by recombination models, whereas sharing between unrelated individuals was in agreement with the recombination models. Zero-insertion analyses could be partly confounded by invariant T cells such as MAIT and iNKT, though diverse VJ usage argued against such confounding for most clonotypes.

This same sample was also part of a study on yellow fever vaccine responses in identical twins. As described in the second report: The authors reported that the T cell response to vaccination in identical twins appeared partly convergent and partly personalized. The study precisely tracked vaccine-responding T cell clones in identical twins.

The sequence derives from a young woman in good health. The rearrangement joined TRBV29-1 to TRBJ2-5; the D gene is possibly TRBD2, with 6 bases matching. The specimen sequenced was PBMCs. For the CDR3, the sequence is CSVEGRDGQETQYF. DNA sequence: TGCAGCGTTGAAGGGCGGGACGGACAAGAGACCCAGTACTTC.